Presented here are 14 T cell receptor beta chains from one specimen sequenced in a study of blood T cells in healthy people across ages. Together with a sample-barcoded 5' primer, a J-beta primer mix was included in a second PCR lasting roughly 6 to 12 cycles. Using its own MiXCR run on the 5' RACE reads, TCRdb lists one record per CDR3 protein. The sample lists under 1 million distinct CDR3 sequences; under 45% were seen once. Sequencing was performed on blood. These receptors were collected from a man aged 55-75 years in good health.

This clonotype was recorded once. The rearrangement links TRBV14 to TRBJ1-2; no clear D. The germline V gene encodes CDR1 SGHDN and CDR2 FVKESK. The V end lost 2 bases, the J end lost 10 bases, and 14 bases lay between the germline ends. The CDR3 totals 13 residues. CDR3 loop: CASSQSPMEAYTF. The CDR3, as DNA: TGTGCCAGCAGCCAATCCCCGATGGAGGCCTACACCTTC.

This chain uses TRBV6-2 or TRBV6-3 with TRBJ2-1, with 8 nucleotides matching TRBD2. The CDR3 is 14 amino acids. Losses at the gene ends were 5 bases for V and 6 bases for J; bases not matched to a gene: 6. Germline loops: CDR1 MNHEY, CDR2 SVGEGT. Written as DNA, the CDR3 is TGTGCCAGCAGTCGACTAGCGATAAGCAATGAGCAGTTCTTC. Translating gives CASSRLAISNEQFF.

The chain employs TRBV28 and TRBJ2-6; perhaps TRBD1 as D (6 bases). This CDR3 comprises 17 residues. Germline loops: CDR1 MDHEN, CDR2 SYDVKM. Trimming removed 7 bases from V and 0 bases from J, with 16 bases in between. CDR3 DNA sequence: TGTGCCAGCACCACGGCGGACAGCGCCTCTGGGGCCAACGTCCTGACTTTC. Its translation: CASTTADSASGANVLTF.

The gene calls are TRBV12-3 or TRBV12-4 and TRBJ2-7, with 7 bases lining up with TRBD1. Trimming at V came to 3 bases and at J to 5 bases, leaving 7 bases not matched to a gene. CDR3 length equals 14 residues. The CDR3: CASSLTGHMDEQYF. The CDR3 DNA sequence: TGTGCCAGCAGTTTGACAGGGCACATGGACGAGCAGTACTTC.

This clonotype was seen a few times. The chain joins TRBV7-2 to TRBJ1-2; TRBD1 is a possible D gene (5 bases). The CDR3 totals 15 residues. V lost 3 bases and J 4 bases, leaving 15 bases between the germline ends. The V gene's germline CDR1 is SGHTA and CDR2 FQGNSA. CDR3 region: CASSLGGTTGYGYTF. The CDR3 coding sequence is TGTGCCAGCAGCTTGGGTGGGACTACGGGCTATGGCTACACCTTC. The full variable domain, its missing parts supplied by reference TRBV7-2 and TRBJ1-2, is GAGVSQSPSNKVTEKGKDVELRCDPISGHTALYWYRQSLGQGLEFLIYFQGNSAPDKSGLPSDRFSAERTGGSVSTLTIQRTQQEDSAVYLCASSLGGTTGYGYTFGSGTRLTVV.

The rearrangement joins TRBV7-9 to TRBJ2-1, with D possibly being TRBD2 (5 bases). Gene TRBJ2-7 matches the end of the DNA better, so the J call may be wrong. The CDR3 covers 12 residues. CDR1 is SEHNR, CDR2 FQNEAQ, per germline (reference sequence). CDR3 DNA: TGTGCCAGCAGCTTAGTGGAGGTCGAGCAGTACTTC. Translated: CASSLVEVEQYF.

This clonotype was picked up a small number of times. V and J are TRBV9 and TRBJ2-1; 11 positions agree with TRBD2. V dropped 0 bases and J dropped 6; count of bases not matched to a gene: 11. This CDR3 has 18 amino acids. Per the germline V gene, CDR1 is SGDLS and CDR2 is YYNGEE. CDR3 nucleotides: TGTGCCAGCAGCGTAGGAATCCAAAAGACTAGCGGGGCCAATGAGCAGTTCTTC. It yields the protein CASSVGIQKTSGANEQFF. Full variable domain (missing parts from reference TRBV9 and TRBJ2-1): DSGVTQTPKHLITATGQRVTLRCSPRSGDLSVYWYQQSLDQGLQFLIQYYNGEERAKGNILERFSAQQFPDLHSELNLSSLELGDSALYFCASSVGIQKTSGANEQFFGPGTRLTVL.

Only a few counts were recorded for this clonotype. CDR3 sequence (DNA): TGCGCCAGCAGCCAAGAGGCCCCAGGGGGCGGGGCCAACGTCCTGACTTTC. Its translation: CASSQEAPGGGANVLTF. The rearrangement links TRBV4-3 to TRBJ2-6; 8 nucleotides match TRBD1. The CDR3 runs 17 residues. Germline values: CDR1 LGHNA, CDR2 YSLEER. V was clipped by 0 bases and J by 4 bases; unmatched bases: 5.

The table lists this clonotype with a count of one. This sequence joins TRBV11-2 and TRBJ2-1; 8 nucleotides match TRBD2. CDR3 size: 16 residues. After removal of 5 bases from V and 8 bases from J, the junction contained 14 bases not matched to a gene. CDR1 and CDR2 (germline): SGHAT, FQNNGV. The CDR3 protein is CASSPSAGGVRDEQFF. The CDR3 region has the DNA TGTGCCAGCAGCCCAAGCGCGGGGGGCGTTAGGGATGAGCAGTTCTTC. The whole variable domain, filled in from reference TRBV11-2 and TRBJ2-1, reads EAGVAQSPRYKIIEKRQSVAFWCNPISGHATLYWYQQILGQGPKLLIQFQNNGVVDDSQLPKDRFSAERLKGVDSTLKIQPAKLEDSAVYLCASSPSAGGVRDEQFFGPGTRLTVL.

Comments on this clonotype: This may be a read error: a much more frequent sequence differs by one nucleotide. The chain links TRBV25-1 to TRBJ2-5; 9 nucleotides align to TRBD1. The V segment lost 6 bases and the J segment 4 bases; nucleotides outside the gene matches: 9. Germline V lookup: CDR1 MGHDK, CDR2 SYGVNS. This CDR3 comprises 15 residues. The CDR3 DNA follows: TGTGCCAGCAGCCCCCGGGACAGGGTGCGAGAGACCCAGTACTTC. Protein sequence: CASSPRDRVRETQYF.

The table lists this clonotype with a few counts. The chain couples TRBV11-2 to TRBJ2-1; D not certain. CDR1 is SGHAT, CDR2 FQNNGV, per germline. The CDR3 is made up of 12 amino acids. The germline V and J ends were trimmed by 5 bases and 7 bases, with 9 bases remaining between them. The CDR3 region is CASSPRWNEQFF. The CDR3, as DNA: TGTGCCAGCAGCCCCCGTTGGAATGAGCAGTTCTTC.

The CDR3 region has the DNA TGTGCCAGCAGCCACAAGGGGATTTCAGATACGCAGTATTTT. Translation gives CASSHKGISDTQYF. The gene calls are TRBV3-1 and TRBJ2-3; TRBD1 is a possible D gene (5 bases). The V gene lost 3 bases and the J gene lost 4 bases, with 11 bases spanning the gap. Germline V gene data show CDR1 as LGHDT and CDR2 as YNNKEL (reference sequence). The length of the CDR3 is 14 residues.

The chain recombines TRBV28 with TRBJ2-3; the D gene is possibly TRBD2 (6 bases). The CDR3 spans 15 residues. The germline V gene encodes CDR1 MDHEN and CDR2 SYDVKM. The V end was cut by 7 bases, the J end by 1 base, with 15 bases between. CDR3 sequence (DNA): TGTGCCAGCAATAGTGTGGCTAGCGGCACAGATACGCAGTATTTT. Amino acids: CASNSVASGTDTQYF.

The J gene is TRBJ2-3, the V gene TRBV5-1; D gene ambiguous. The CDR3 is 16 residues long. The V end was cut by 0 bases, the J end by 3 bases, with 14 bases between. Looked up from germline, CDR1 is SGHRS and CDR2 is YFSETQ. CDR3 sequence (DNA): TGCGCCAGCAGCTTGGCGATAAGGTTTTCGACAGATACGCAGTATTTT. Protein sequence: CASSLAIRFSTDTQYF.